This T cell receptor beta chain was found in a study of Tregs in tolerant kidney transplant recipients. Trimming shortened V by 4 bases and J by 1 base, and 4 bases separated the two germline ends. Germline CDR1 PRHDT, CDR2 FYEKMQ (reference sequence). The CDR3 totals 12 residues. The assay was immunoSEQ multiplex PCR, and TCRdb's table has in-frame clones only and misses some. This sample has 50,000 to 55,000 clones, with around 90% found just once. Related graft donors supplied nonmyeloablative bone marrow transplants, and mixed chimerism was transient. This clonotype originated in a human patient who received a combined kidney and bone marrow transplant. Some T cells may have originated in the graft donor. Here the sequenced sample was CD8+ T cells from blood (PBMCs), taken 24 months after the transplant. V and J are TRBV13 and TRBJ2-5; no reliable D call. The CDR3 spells CASSSFQETQYF. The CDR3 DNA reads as TGTGCCAGCAGCTCCTTCCAAGAGACCCAGTACTTC.